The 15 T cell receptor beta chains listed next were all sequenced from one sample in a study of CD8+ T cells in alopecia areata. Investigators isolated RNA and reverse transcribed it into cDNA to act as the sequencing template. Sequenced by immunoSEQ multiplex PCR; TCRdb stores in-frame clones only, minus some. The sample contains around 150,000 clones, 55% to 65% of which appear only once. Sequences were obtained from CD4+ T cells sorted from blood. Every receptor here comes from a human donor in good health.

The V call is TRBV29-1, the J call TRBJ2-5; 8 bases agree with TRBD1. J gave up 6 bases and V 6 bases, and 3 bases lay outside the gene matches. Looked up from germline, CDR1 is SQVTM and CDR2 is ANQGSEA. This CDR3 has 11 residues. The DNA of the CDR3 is TGCAGCGTCGACAGGGGTCAGACCCAGTACTTC. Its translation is CSVDRGQTQYF.

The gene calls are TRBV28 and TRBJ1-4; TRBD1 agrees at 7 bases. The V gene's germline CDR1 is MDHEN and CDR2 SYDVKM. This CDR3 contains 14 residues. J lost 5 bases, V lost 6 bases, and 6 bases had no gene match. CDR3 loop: CASRDRIRNEKLFF. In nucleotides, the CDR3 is TGTGCCAGCAGGGACAGGATTCGGAATGAAAAACTGTTTTTT. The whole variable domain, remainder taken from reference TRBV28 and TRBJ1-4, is DVKVTQSSRYLVKRTGEKVFLECVQDMDHENMFWYRQDPGLGLRLIYFSYDVKMKEKGDIPEGYSVSREKKERFSLILESASTNQTSMYLCASRDRIRNEKLFFGSGTQLSVL.

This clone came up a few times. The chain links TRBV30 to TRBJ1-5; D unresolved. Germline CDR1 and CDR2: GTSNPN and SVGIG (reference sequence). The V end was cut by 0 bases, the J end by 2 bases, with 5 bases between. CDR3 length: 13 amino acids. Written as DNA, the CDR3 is TGTGCCTGGAGTGTGACCGGCAATCAGCCCCAGCATTTT. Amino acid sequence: CAWSVTGNQPQHF.

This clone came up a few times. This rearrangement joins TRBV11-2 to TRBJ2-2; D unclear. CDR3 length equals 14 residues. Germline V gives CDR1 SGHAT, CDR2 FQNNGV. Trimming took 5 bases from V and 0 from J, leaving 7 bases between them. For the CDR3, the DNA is TGTGCCAGCAGCCCGTATACGAACACCGGGGAGCTGTTTTTT. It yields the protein CASSPYTNTGELFF.

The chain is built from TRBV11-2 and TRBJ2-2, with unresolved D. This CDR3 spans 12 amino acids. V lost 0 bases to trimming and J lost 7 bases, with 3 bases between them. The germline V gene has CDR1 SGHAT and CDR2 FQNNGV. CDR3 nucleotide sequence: TGTGCCAGCAGCTTAGAGGTCGGGGAGCTGTTTTTT. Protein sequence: CASSLEVGELFF.

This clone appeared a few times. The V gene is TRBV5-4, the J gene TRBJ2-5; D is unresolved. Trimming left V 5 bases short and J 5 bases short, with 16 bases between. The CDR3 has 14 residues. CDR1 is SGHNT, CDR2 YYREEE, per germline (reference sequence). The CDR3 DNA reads TGTGCCAGCAGTTCAGCACTCCAGGCGGAGACCCAGTACTTC. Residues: CASSSALQAETQYF. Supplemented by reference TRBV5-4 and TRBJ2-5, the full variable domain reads ETGVTQSPTHLIKTRGQQVTLRCSSQSGHNTVSWYQQALGQGPQFIFQYYREEENGRGNFPPRFSGLQFPNYSSELNVNALELDDSALYLCASSSALQAETQYFGPGTRLLVL.

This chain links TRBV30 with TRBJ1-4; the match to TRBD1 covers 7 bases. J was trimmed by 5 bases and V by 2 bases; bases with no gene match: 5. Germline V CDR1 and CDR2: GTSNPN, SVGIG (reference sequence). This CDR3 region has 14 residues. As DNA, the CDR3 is TGTGCCTGGAGTAAGGGACAGCGAAATGAAAAACTGTTTTTT. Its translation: CAWSKGQRNEKLFF.

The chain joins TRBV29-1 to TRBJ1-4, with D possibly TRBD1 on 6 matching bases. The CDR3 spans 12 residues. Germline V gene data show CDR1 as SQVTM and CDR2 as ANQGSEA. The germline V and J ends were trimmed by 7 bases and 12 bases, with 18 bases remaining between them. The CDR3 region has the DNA TGCAGCGCGCAGACAGGACGGATAGAACTGTTTTTT. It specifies CSAQTGRIELFF.

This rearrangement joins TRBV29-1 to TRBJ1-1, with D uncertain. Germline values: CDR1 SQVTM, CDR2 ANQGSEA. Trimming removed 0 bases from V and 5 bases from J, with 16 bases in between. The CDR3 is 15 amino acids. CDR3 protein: CSVEDTGKVKTEAFF. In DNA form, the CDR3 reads TGCAGCGTTGAAGATACGGGGAAAGTTAAAACTGAAGCTTTCTTT.

The DNA for the CDR3 is TGTGCCAGCAGCCGCGGAACAGGGAATCAGCCCCAGCATTTT. Amino acids: CASSRGTGNQPQHF. The chain has TRBV6-5 and TRBJ1-5; D possibly corresponds to TRBD1 (6 bases). Trimming took 6 bases from V and 4 from J, leaving 13 bases between them. Per germline, CDR1 MNHEY and CDR2 SVGAGI. The CDR3 spans 14 residues.

CDR3 DNA sequence: TGCAGTGCTAGTTATGGGCCGGGCTACACCTTC. It yields the protein CSASYGPGYTF. V gene TRBV20-1 combines with J gene TRBJ1-2; D not resolved. Germline CDR1 is DFQATT and CDR2 is SNEGSKA (reference sequence). This CDR3 has 11 residues. The V end was cut by 3 bases, the J end by 8 bases, with 10 bases between.

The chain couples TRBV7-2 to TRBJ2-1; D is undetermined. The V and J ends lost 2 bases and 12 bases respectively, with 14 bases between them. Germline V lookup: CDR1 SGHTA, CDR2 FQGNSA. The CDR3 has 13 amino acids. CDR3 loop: CASSLPDRFLQFF. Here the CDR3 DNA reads TGTGCCAGCAGCTTACCAGACCGATTCTTGCAGTTCTTC.

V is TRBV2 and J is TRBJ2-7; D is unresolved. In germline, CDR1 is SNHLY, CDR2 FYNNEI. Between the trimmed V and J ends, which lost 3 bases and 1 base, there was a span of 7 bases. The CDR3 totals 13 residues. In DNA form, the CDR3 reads TGTGCCAGCAGTGAGGACGGGTCCTACGAGCAGTACTTC. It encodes CASSEDGSYEQYF.

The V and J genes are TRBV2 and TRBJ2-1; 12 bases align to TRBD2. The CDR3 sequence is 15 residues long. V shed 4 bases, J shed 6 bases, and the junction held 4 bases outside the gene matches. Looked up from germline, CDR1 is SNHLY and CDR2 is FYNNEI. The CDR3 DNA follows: TGTGCCAGCAGTGGACTAGCGGGAGTACGCAATGAGCAGTTCTTC. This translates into CASSGLAGVRNEQFF.

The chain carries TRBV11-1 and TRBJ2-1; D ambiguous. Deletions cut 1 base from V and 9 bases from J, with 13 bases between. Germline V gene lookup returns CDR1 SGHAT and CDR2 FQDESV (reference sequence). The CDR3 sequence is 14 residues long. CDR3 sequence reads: CASSLGLDGSEQFF. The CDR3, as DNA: TGTGCCAGCAGCTTAGGCCTAGATGGTAGTGAGCAGTTCTTC.